This T cell receptor (beta chain) derives from a study of T cell responses to AZD1222 COVID-19 vaccine (dated by TCRdb to the early 2020s). In terms of the full investigation: AZD1222 recipients given second doses at about 4 weeks or at about 12 weeks were pooled, since spike-specific TCR depth and breadth were not found to differ between the two schedules. Trial participants were enrolled into age subgroups of 18-55, 56-69 and 70-plus years, which contained 148, 28 and 57 TCR-sequenced participants, respectively. A total of around 240 trial participants underwent TCR sequencing, of whom about 200 received two doses of AZD1222 and some 26 received two doses of the MenACWY control vaccine. The full study reports these points: Conclusions about previously exposed vaccinees are limited, since just five or six AZD1222 recipients were seropositive for SARS-CoV-2 at baseline. CD4 TCRs associated with the vaccine covered the entire spike protein, and the dominant responses were in regions 160-218 and 743-854. Participants were mostly white British, with more females than males. The authors suggested clonal diversity may have been underestimated. Because no day 14 peak-response samples were available, repertoires were characterized only after the peak T cell response. After two AZD1222 doses, both the breadth and the depth of spike-specific TCRs were significantly higher than at day 0 and than in MenACWY recipients. In the small 56-69-year group, the increase in depth fell short of significance, most likely because of low power. Epitopes outside the regions mutated in the B.1.351 and B.1.1.7 variants were reportedly recognized by nearly half of the unique spike-specific TCRs.

This specimen's time point label, interpreted: baseline before first vaccination. Samples from vaccinated people were obtained from the UK trials COV001 and COV002, which included a single-blind randomized controlled phase 2/3 trial of AZD1222 (ChAdOx1 nCoV-19) in healthy adults. For TCRbeta chain sequencing, PBMC samples were collected from trial participants at day 0 and at day 28 after the second dose. The CDR3 regions of human TCRbeta chains were analyzed by immunosequencing. Turning to the authors' computational methods: TCRs in the repertoires were compared against a reference library of SARS-CoV-2-specific TCRs that had been generated with the MIRA antigen-specificity platform. Breadth was defined as the fraction of unique TCRs that were SARS-CoV-2-associated. Depth was defined as the fraction of total T cells that were SARS-CoV-2-associated. Using the MIRA data, every spike-specific TCR was mapped to the spike region that the TCR reacted to and assigned to either a CD4 or a CD8 class. Log10-transformed breadth and depth values were compared by one-way ANOVA with Sidak's multiple comparisons tests. The table was pulled from immuneACCESS by TCRdb, which kept in-frame rearrangements only. Such tables lose some clones; where checked, under half of the loss comes from unresolved V genes, and the rest has no known cause. V and J calls and clone size are as listed in that table; D and trimming were resolved from the DNA. Present in this sample are roughly 100,000 clones, around 91% of which were seen just once. The top ten constitute around 4.8% of the sample.

Clipping removes 3 bases from V and 2 bases from J, with 7 as the unmatched junction base count. CDR1 and CDR2, looked up from the germline V gene, are SGHAT and FQNNGV. Including cysteine and phenylalanine, the CDR3 has 15 amino acids. The retained sequence is limited to the CDR3, 45 bases, with the frame set at the first base. This clone has a single count. It has no known antigen specificity. No per-base quality is available; no much larger clone lies one base away. This TCR was recovered from an adult in good health. The material sequenced was peripheral blood, taken on day 0 of AZD1222 vaccination. The rearrangement combines TRBV11-2 with TRBJ2-7; TRBD2 lines up with 7 middle nucleotides. This receptor has the CDR3 CASSLNSGSTYEQYF. The nucleotide sequence reads TGTGCCAGCAGCTTGAATAGCGGGTCAACCTACGAGCAGTACTTC. The entire variable domain, with the stretches around the CDR3 drawn from the reference TRBV11-2 and TRBJ2-7 proteins, is EAGVAQSPRYKIIEKRQSVAFWCNPISGHATLYWYQQILGQGPKLLIQFQNNGVVDDSQLPKDRFSAERLKGVDSTLKIQPAKLEDSAVYLCASSLNSGSTYEQYFGPGTRLTVT.